The sequence of this T cell receptor (beta chain) was determined in a study of cytomegalovirus exposure and HLA in healthy donors. V was trimmed by 4 bases and J by 4 bases, leaving 20 bases between them. Germline CDR1 is MGHRA and CDR2 is YSYEKL. The CDR3 spans 16 residues. Primers: 60 Vbeta forward and 13 Jbeta reverse. Data came from immunoSEQ multiplex PCR; TCRdb stores just in-frame clones and leaves some out. The sample holds about 250,000 clones, just under 80% seen once. This sequence was found in a boy under 18 in good health and CMV-seronegative. This sequence joins TRBV4-1 and TRBJ2-7; tentatively, D is TRBD2 (6 bases). The sequenced sample consisted of PBMCs. CDR3 sequence: CASSPLGPGGGYEQYF. Written as DNA, the CDR3 is TGCGCCAGCAGCCCCCTTGGCCCCGGGGGAGGATACGAGCAGTACTTC.